This TCR beta chain was retrieved from a study of blood T cell repertoires in COVID-19. This clone occurred a few times. V lost 5 bases and J lost 3; bases outside the gene matches: 4. Germline V lookup: CDR1 MDHEN, CDR2 SYDVKM. CDR3 length equals 14 residues. The protocol was immunoSEQ multiplex PCR, while the TCRdb copy is restricted to in-frame clones and leaves out a portion. The repertoire has 95,000 to 150,000 clones, 65% to 80% of them found once; the top ten carry about 0.85%. This clonotype originated in a human donor with acute or convalescent COVID-19. The donor label of this sample is uncertain. The sequencing sample was made of peripheral blood. The genes are TRBV28 and TRBJ2-1, with 7 bases matching TRBD1. The CDR3 DNA sequence: TGTGCCAGCAGTCCCAGACAGGGCTACAATGAGCAGTTCTTC. It yields the protein CASSPRQGYNEQFF.